A selection of T cell receptor beta chains follows, all from one sample in a study of early T cells in non-severe SARS-CoV-2 infection. One entry per CDR3 protein, called by TCRdb with MiXCR from the 5' RACE reads. The data contain roughly 88,000 distinct CDR3 sequences, around 13% of them singletons. What was sequenced was whole blood. The receptors were sampled from an adult who was a healthcare worker with PCR-confirmed SARS-CoV-2 infection or an uninfected control (not recorded which). The conserved cysteine and the conserved F or W are not part of the CDR3 here. Each record gives: V gene, J gene, CDR3 protein.

>TRBV29-1|TRBJ2-3
SVTTRDTQY
>TRBV20-1|TRBJ2-2
SARVQVNTGELF
>TRBV6-2/TRBV6-3|TRBJ2-3
ASSYSGLDTQY
>TRBV3-1|TRBJ2-2
ASTLAMTNTGELF
>TRBV6-1|TRBJ1-1
ASSAKLNTEAF
>TRBV29-1|TRBJ2-7
SVAGSSYEQY
>TRBV4-1|TRBJ2-7
ASSQGLQSYEQY
>TRBV29-1|TRBJ1-2
SDLLQANYGYT
>TRBV7-2|TRBJ1-1
ASSLDGARGTEAF
>TRBV6-2/TRBV6-3|TRBJ1-1
ASSYSIRQGGLNTEAF
>TRBV10-3|TRBJ2-6
AISESTGSGANVLT
>TRBV20-1|TRBJ2-1
SAPAPLLTGVGDNEQF
>TRBV7-2|TRBJ2-7
ASSFLERYEQY
>TRBV20-1|TRBJ1-2
SAPPGSGYGYT
>TRBV3-1|TRBJ1-1
ASSSLGRATEAF
>TRBV11-2|TRBJ2-5
ASSPGTAVSAQY
>TRBV10-3|TRBJ1-1
AIWRGDTEAF
>TRBV12-3/TRBV12-4|TRBJ1-5
ASSLGNRGNQPQH
>TRBV3-1|TRBJ1-5
ASSQMEGAGPQH
>TRBV4-1|TRBJ2-1
ASSQSSGGLNEQF
>TRBV5-1|TRBJ2-3
ATTTASTDTQY
>TRBV28|TRBJ1-1
ASSSLVTVGSTEAF
>TRBV6-6|TRBJ2-7
ASSYDRDINEQY
>TRBV7-6|TRBJ2-7
ASSLGQVYEQY
>TRBV6-5|TRBJ1-1
AAGGAGTEAF
>TRBV7-6|TRBJ2-1
ASSLRWGANEQF
>TRBV14|TRBJ2-5
ASSQAKTQY
>TRBV20-1|TRBJ2-2
SARLVANTGELF
>TRBV6-1|TRBJ2-7
ASSTIPGQGFGEQY
>TRBV7-8|TRBJ2-7
ASSASSYEQY
>TRBV29-1|TRBJ1-2
SGQGGYGYT
>TRBV28|TRBJ2-1
ASSFPKRPNEQF
>TRBV18|TRBJ1-2
ASSPRGGDYGYT
>TRBV19|TRBJ1-5
ASNTLTGNQPQH
>TRBV18|TRBJ1-5
ASSGAGNQPQH
>TRBV5-1|TRBJ2-5
ASSIGLAGGLETQY
>TRBV15|TRBJ1-3
ATSRDVHSGNTIY
>TRBV4-1|TRBJ2-5
ASSLPVDQETQY
>TRBV12-3/TRBV12-4|TRBJ1-1
ASSPMTGGKAEAF
>TRBV24-1|TRBJ2-3
ATSDPGTGGTDTQY
>TRBV12-3/TRBV12-4|TRBJ1-1
ASSLYAGAEAF
>TRBV13|TRBJ1-4
ASSQSRATNEKLF
>TRBV14|TRBJ2-2
ASSQRIGTGELF